The source of this TCR beta chain is a study of shared clonotypes between healthy human individuals. Several immunoSEQ 96-well plates shared each subset's DNA, each plate a replicate. Generated by immunoSEQ multiplex PCR, the TCRdb table keeps only in-frame clones and is missing some. This table has under 2,500,000 clones, approximately 94% appearing once. The CDR3 loop spans 14 amino acids. Germline V gene lookup returns CDR1 MGHDK and CDR2 SYGVNS. Trimming shortened V by 5 bases and J by 2 bases, and 12 bases separated the two germline ends. Every one of the donors was a Caucasian adult that lived in Nashville, Tennessee. CD45RA-negative memory and CD45RA+ naive subsets were split from the CD4+ cells.

The rearrangement joins TRBV25-1 to TRBJ1-2; the D gene is possibly TRBD1 (6 bases). The specimen sequenced was naive CD4+ T cells sorted from blood. The subset here: CD45RA+ positively selected. The sequence derives from a man between 18 and 35 years old in good health. The CDR3 spells CASSPSGGNYGYTF. The CDR3 bases are TGTGCCAGCAGTCCCTCGGGGGGCAACTATGGCTACACCTTC.